The 28 T cell receptor beta chains below come from one sample, sequenced in a study of blood T cell repertoires in COVID-19. Generated by immunoSEQ multiplex PCR, the TCRdb table keeps only in-frame clones and is missing some. The sample yields over 150,000 clones, roughly 88% seen once. The sequenced sample was peripheral blood. The receptors here all came from a human donor in a cohort sampled during active COVID-19.

V and J are TRBV10-1 and TRBJ2-2; a possible D gene is TRBD1 (6 bases). CDR1 is WNHNN, CDR2 SYGVQD, per germline (reference sequence). This CDR3 has 14 amino acids. V lost 1 base, J lost 7 bases, and 10 bases lay in between. CDR3 residues: CASSEYRENGELFF. DNA of the CDR3: TGCGCCAGCAGTGAGTACAGGGAGAACGGGGAGCTGTTTTTT.

The V and J genes are TRBV11-2 and TRBJ2-7, with D possibly TRBD1 on 7 matching bases. From germline, CDR1 is SGHAT and CDR2 FQNNGV. This CDR3 is 15 amino acids long. The germline V and J ends were trimmed by 2 bases and 6 bases, with 17 bases remaining between them. The CDR3 nucleotides are TGTGCCAGCAGCTTAACTGGGACAGCGACTAGCGAGCAGTACTTC. Amino acid sequence: CASSLTGTATSEQYF.

The chain employs TRBV6-4 and TRBJ1-5, with 11 bases matching TRBD1. This CDR3 contains 16 residues. V lost 7 bases and J lost 1; bases outside the gene matches: 6. Germline V gene data show CDR1 as MRHNA and CDR2 as SNTAGT. CDR3: CASTRTGGESNQPQHF. For the CDR3, the DNA is TGTGCCAGCACTAGGACAGGGGGCGAGAGCAATCAGCCCCAGCATTTT.

The chain uses TRBV7-8 and TRBJ2-2; D not certain. CDR1 is SGHVS and CDR2 is FQNEAQ in the germline V gene. The CDR3 extends over 16 amino acids. V was cut by 5 bases and J by 0 bases, with 13 bases left in between. CDR3 loop: CASSLKAFSNTGELFF. CDR3 bases: TGTGCCAGCAGCCTAAAAGCATTCTCGAACACCGGGGAGCTGTTTTTT.

V gene TRBV29-1 combines with J gene TRBJ2-1; 10 bases fit TRBD1. V lost 3 bases, J lost 4 bases, and 6 bases stayed unmatched. Looked up from germline, CDR1 is SQVTM and CDR2 is ANQGSEA. The CDR3 loop spans 15 amino acids. CDR3 residues: CSVDPGQGTYNEQFF. CDR3 nucleotides: TGCAGCGTTGACCCGGGACAGGGGACTTACAATGAGCAGTTCTTC.

This chain uses TRBV30 with TRBJ1-4; D is undetermined. CDR1 and CDR2 from the germline V gene are GTSNPN and SVGIG (reference sequence). The CDR3 is made up of 19 amino acids. V lost 0 bases and J lost 4, with 24 bases in between. The chain's CDR3 is CAWSVRVDATIHFNEKLFF. The CDR3, as DNA: TGTGCCTGGAGTGTACGAGTCGATGCTACCATCCATTTTAATGAAAAACTGTTTTTT. Drawing the rest from reference TRBV30 and TRBJ1-4, the complete variable domain is SQTIHQWPATLVQPVGSPLSLECTVEGTSNPNLYWYRQAAGRGLQLLFYSVGIGQISSEVPQNLSASRPQDRQFILSSKKLLLSDSGFYLCAWSVRVDATIHFNEKLFFGSGTQLSVL.

V gene TRBV18 combines with J gene TRBJ2-3, with 10 bases identical to TRBD2. Per the germline V gene, CDR1 is KGHSH and CDR2 is LQKENI. This CDR3 contains 16 residues. Unmatched junction bases numbered 9, after V lost 3 bases and J lost 6 bases. Here the CDR3 DNA reads TGTGCCAGCTCACCTAGGCTAGCGGGAGTGGGCGATACGCAGTATTTT. Protein: CASSPRLAGVGDTQYF.

The chain couples TRBV3-1 (or the pseudogene TRBV3-2) to TRBJ1-1; possibly TRBD1 for D (6 bases). The germline V gene has CDR1 LGHDT and CDR2 YNNKEL (reference sequence). The CDR3 sequence is 18 residues long. Trimming removed 2 bases at V and 0 bases at J, with 19 bases between. Here the CDR3 DNA reads TGTGCCAGCAGCCAACAAACCGGGACACGGGATATGAACACTGAAGCTTTCTTT. Amino acids: CASSQQTGTRDMNTEAFF.

This chain uses TRBV6-6 with TRBJ2-2; a possible D gene is TRBD1 (7 bases). V dropped 5 bases and J dropped 4 bases, with 17 bases sitting between them. CDR1 MNHNY and CDR2 SVGAGI come from the germline V gene (reference sequence). The CDR3 extends over 16 amino acids. The CDR3 loop is CASSQTGASATGELFF. CDR3 bases: TGTGCCAGCAGTCAAACAGGGGCTAGCGCCACCGGGGAGCTGTTTTTT.

The chain uses TRBV28 and TRBJ2-3; 7 bases agree with TRBD1. The CDR3 length is 15 residues. Germline CDR1 MDHEN, CDR2 SYDVKM. The J segment lost 4 bases and the V segment lost 7 bases, leaving 11 bases of the junction unmatched. Written as DNA, the CDR3 is TGTGCCAGCAAACCCCCCCCGACAGGGTCAGATACGCAGTATTTT. Its translation: CASKPPPTGSDTQYF.

The gene calls are TRBV6-5 and TRBJ2-6; D is perhaps TRBD1 (5 bases). Between the trimmed V and J ends, which lost 8 bases and 2 bases, there was a span of 10 bases. The CDR3 runs to 14 residues. CDR1 is MNHEY and CDR2 is SVGAGI in the germline V gene. The DNA for the CDR3 is TGTGCCAGCCAGTCCAGGGCTGGGGCCAACGTCCTGACTTTC. This codes for CASQSRAGANVLTF.

The rearrangement uses TRBV19 and TRBJ2-5; tentatively, D is TRBD1 (7 bases). V gave up 5 bases and J gave up 5 bases, with 15 bases separating them. Germline values: CDR1 LNHDA, CDR2 SQIVND (reference sequence). This CDR3 has 14 residues. CDR3 nucleotide sequence: TGTGCCAGTAGTTGGAGGGGGCCCGGGGAGACCCAGTACTTC. Its translation is CASSWRGPGETQYF.

This clone was counted only a few times. The chain uses TRBV5-1 and TRBJ1-6; 7 bases align to TRBD1. Germline V gene data show CDR1 as SGHRS and CDR2 as YFSETQ. Losses at the gene ends were 3 bases for V and 0 bases for J; bases not matched to a gene: 6. CDR3 length equals 17 residues. CDR3 region: CASSSNRDSSYNSPLHF. CDR3 DNA: TGCGCCAGCAGCTCAAACCGGGACAGCTCCTATAATTCACCCCTCCACTTT.

This chain links TRBV19 with TRBJ2-4; D is unclear. Per germline, CDR1 LNHDA and CDR2 SQIVND (reference sequence). The CDR3 consists of 15 residues. Trimming stripped 5 bases from V and 0 bases from J, with 11 bases between. CDR3 sequence (DNA): TGTGCCAGTAGTGTCCCGGTCCTAGCCAAAAACATTCAGTACTTC. Encoded protein: CASSVPVLAKNIQYF.

This chain uses TRBV7-2 with TRBJ2-1; TRBD1 agrees at 8 bases. The V gene's germline CDR1 is SGHTA and CDR2 FQGNSA. The CDR3 covers 15 residues. J gave up 7 bases and V 2 bases, and 7 bases lay outside the gene matches. As DNA, the CDR3 is TGTGCCAGCAGCTTATCTTACGGGACAGGTAATGAGCAGTTCTTC. This codes for CASSLSYGTGNEQFF.

The chain couples TRBV28 to TRBJ2-1; tentative D call: TRBD2 (6 bases). Trimming cost V 6 bases and J 0 bases, with 15 bases left between them. The V gene's germline CDR1 is MDHEN and CDR2 SYDVKM. There are 16 residues in the CDR3. This CDR3 is CASSAPLANSYNEQFF. Here the CDR3 DNA reads TGTGCCAGCAGCGCCCCCCTAGCGAACTCCTACAATGAGCAGTTCTTC.

This chain uses TRBV28 with TRBJ2-1; 8 bases align to TRBD2. Per the germline V gene, CDR1 is MDHEN and CDR2 is SYDVKM. The CDR3 covers 16 residues. V lost 3 bases to trimming and J lost 8 bases; unmatched junction nucleotides: 12. In nucleotides, the CDR3 is TGTGCCAGCAGTTTGTCAGGGACTAGACGGGGCGATGAGCAGTTCTTC. Its protein is CASSLSGTRRGDEQFF.

In DNA, the CDR3 is TGTGCCAGCTCACCGGGACTAGCGGGAGCCGTCGGCGGGGAGCTGTTTTTT. Translated, it gives CASSPGLAGAVGGELFF. The rearrangement joins TRBV18 to TRBJ2-2, with 14 bases aligning to TRBD2. Germline trimming cut 3 bases from V and 7 bases from J; bases unmatched to any gene: 7. From germline, CDR1 is KGHSH and CDR2 LQKENI. The CDR3 is 17 residues long.

The gene calls are TRBV7-2 and TRBJ1-6; D remains unclear. CDR3 length: 16 residues. V dropped 1 base and J dropped 0 bases, with 7 bases sitting between them. Looked up from germline, CDR1 is SGHTA and CDR2 is FQGNSA. The DNA of the CDR3 is TGTGCCAGCAGCTTAGATGGGAGCTCCTATAATTCACCCCTCCACTTT. This encodes CASSLDGSSYNSPLHF.

The V gene is TRBV7-8, the J gene TRBJ2-1; D ambiguous. V was pared by 1 base and J by 0 bases, with 7 bases between. CDR1 and CDR2 (germline): SGHVS, FQNEAQ. This CDR3 region has 15 residues. The CDR3 spells CASSLVIFSYNEQFF. The CDR3, as DNA: TGTGCCAGCAGCTTAGTAATTTTCTCCTACAATGAGCAGTTCTTC.

This clone was picked up a small number of times. This chain connects TRBV19 to TRBJ1-5; D gene ambiguous. The CDR3 totals 13 residues. V dropped 6 bases and J dropped 4 bases, with 10 bases sitting between them. CDR1 is LNHDA, CDR2 SQIVND, per germline (reference sequence). As DNA, the CDR3 is TGTGCCAGTAGGGCGGGCAGAAATCAGCCCCAGCATTTT. Translated: CASRAGRNQPQHF. The whole variable domain, remainder taken from reference TRBV19 and TRBJ1-5, is DGGITQSPKYLFRKEGQNVTLSCEQNLNHDAMYWYRQDPGQGLRLIYYSQIVNDFQKGDIAEGYSVSREKKESFPLTVTSAQKNPTAFYLCASRAGRNQPQHFGDGTRLSIL.

This clone was detected only once. This chain joins TRBV15 and TRBJ1-5; D not certain. With 0 bases removed from V and 0 bases from J, the gap between germline ends came to 9 bases. The CDR3 loop spans 16 amino acids. CDR1 and CDR2 (germline): LNHNV, YYDKDF (reference sequence). The CDR3 sequence is CATSREVRGSNQPQHF. Written as DNA, the CDR3 is TGTGCCACCAGCAGAGAAGTCCGCGGTAGCAATCAGCCCCAGCATTTT.

This rearrangement joins TRBV27 to TRBJ1-5, with a possible D match to TRBD1 (6 bases). The CDR3 is 18 amino acids. V was clipped by 2 bases and J by 0 bases, with 17 bases between them. CDR1 is MNHEY and CDR2 is SMNVEV in the germline V gene (reference sequence). In DNA, the CDR3 is TGTGCCAGCAGTTTAAGGGGGTCCCAACGTTATAGCAATCAGCCCCAGCATTTT. Encoded protein: CASSLRGSQRYSNQPQHF.

The chain couples TRBV18 to TRBJ2-3; TRBD2 is a possible D gene (6 bases). The germline CDR1 and CDR2 sequences are KGHSH and LQKENI. Deletions cut 1 base from V and 4 bases from J, with 6 bases between. CDR3 length equals 13 residues. CDR3 in amino acids: CASSPRLADTQYF. DNA for the CDR3: TGTGCCAGCTCACCACGACTAGCAGATACGCAGTATTTT. Using reference TRBV18 and TRBJ2-3 for the parts outside the CDR3, the full variable domain is NAGVMQNPRHLVRRRGQEARLRCSPMKGHSHVYWYRQLPEEGLKFMVYLQKENIIDESGMPKERFSAEFPKEGPSILRIQQVVRGDSAAYFCASSPRLADTQYFGPGTRLTVL.

This clone was picked up one time. The V and J genes are TRBV29-1 and TRBJ2-7, with D possibly matching TRBD2 (6 bases). Trimming cost V 6 bases and J 3 bases, with 21 bases left between them. The CDR3 loop spans 15 amino acids. Germline lookup yields CDR1 SQVTM and CDR2 ANQGSEA. CDR3 region: CSVDGSLAICYEQYF. In DNA, the CDR3 is TGCAGCGTCGACGGGAGTCTAGCGATCTGCTACGAGCAGTACTTC.

This clone was seen a single time. V gene TRBV19 combines with J gene TRBJ2-7; TRBD2 matches at 11 bases. The CDR3 runs to 15 residues. CDR1 is LNHDA, CDR2 SQIVND, per germline (reference sequence). V lost 6 bases, J lost 3 bases, and 7 bases stayed unmatched. CDR3 protein: CASRTSGSPLYEQYF. CDR3 DNA sequence: TGTGCCAGTAGAACTAGCGGGAGTCCCCTCTACGAGCAGTACTTC.

The rearrangement uses TRBV30 and TRBJ2-7; 12 nucleotides align to TRBD2. The V segment lost 3 bases and the J segment 5 bases; nucleotides outside the gene matches: 5. This CDR3 is built from 14 residues. Germline assignment: CDR1 GTSNPN and CDR2 SVGIG (reference sequence). The CDR3 sequence is CAWRRLAGVDEQYF. Written as DNA, the CDR3 is TGTGCCTGGAGGAGACTAGCGGGAGTAGACGAGCAGTACTTC.

The rearrangement links TRBV21-1 to TRBJ1-1. TRBV21-1 is shown as a pseudogene. The CDR3 spans 13 residues. The CDR3 protein is CATPGCGVTEAFF. The CDR3 DNA follows: TGTGCCACCCCTGGATGCGGGGTAACTGAAGCTTTCTTT.